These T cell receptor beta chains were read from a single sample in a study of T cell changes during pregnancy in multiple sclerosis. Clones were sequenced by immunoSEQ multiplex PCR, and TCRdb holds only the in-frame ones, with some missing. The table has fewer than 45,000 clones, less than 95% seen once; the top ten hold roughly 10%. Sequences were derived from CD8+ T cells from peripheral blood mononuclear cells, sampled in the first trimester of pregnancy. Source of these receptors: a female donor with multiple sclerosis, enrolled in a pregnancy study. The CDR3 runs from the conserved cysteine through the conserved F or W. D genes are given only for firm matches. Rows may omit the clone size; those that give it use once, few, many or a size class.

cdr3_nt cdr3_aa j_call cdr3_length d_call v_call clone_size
TGCGCCAGCAGCCAAGAAGCCAGGGGGACAATGAATGAGCAGTTCTTC CASSQEARGTMNEQFF TRBJ2-1 16 TRBD1 TRBV4-1 -
TGTGCCAGCAGCGTATTTACAGGGAGCACAGATACGCAGTATTTT CASSVFTGSTDTQYF TRBJ2-3 15 - TRBV9 -
TGTGCCAGCAGTGAGGGGGACAGGCCATACTTC CASSEGDRPYF TRBJ2-7 11 TRBD1 TRBV25-1 -
TGTGCCAGCAGCCCCGCGGGGGGCGACGAGCAGTACTTC CASSPAGGDEQYF TRBJ2-7 13 TRBD2 TRBV7-3 -
TGTGCCAGCAGCGCTCCCCAGACGGACTCCTCCTCGCCGAACACCGGGGAGCTGTTTTTT CASSAPQTDSSSPNTGELFF TRBJ2-2 20 - TRBV9 -
TGTGCCAGCAGTTGGGGCAGGTCTGGAAACACCATATATTTT CASSWGRSGNTIYF TRBJ1-3 14 - TRBV6-5 once
TGTGCCAGTAGTTGGACTAGCGGGAGAGAGACCCAGTACTTC CASSWTSGRETQYF TRBJ2-5 14 TRBD2 TRBV19 medium-sized
TGTGCCTGGAGTCCGGGGATCTCCTACGAGCAGTACTTC CAWSPGISYEQYF TRBJ2-7 13 - TRBV30 -
TGTGCCAGTACCTTAGGGGCCACAGATACGCAGTATTTT CASTLGATDTQYF TRBJ2-3 13 - TRBV19 once
TGTGCCAGCAGCACGCCAGGGGGGACTAACTATGGCTACACCTTC CASSTPGGTNYGYTF TRBJ1-2 15 TRBD1 TRBV7-9 -
TGTGCCACCTCGGCCGGGGAGCTGTTTTTT CATSAGELFF TRBJ2-2 10 - TRBV7-9 -
TGTGCCTCCGGGACAGGGGGTCCCTACGAGCAGTACTTC CASGTGGPYEQYF TRBJ2-7 13 TRBD1 TRBV30 -
TGTGCCAGTAGTACCGGGACAGGGGCTGAAAAACTGTTTTTT CASSTGTGAEKLFF TRBJ1-4 14 TRBD1 TRBV19 -
TGTGCCACTAATATAGCGGGATATATACCGAGCTCCTACAATGAGCAGTTCTTC CATNIAGYIPSSYNEQFF TRBJ2-1 18 - TRBV21-1 -
TGTGCCAGCAGCTTAGAGGCCGGAAACACCATATATTTT CASSLEAGNTIYF TRBJ1-3 13 - TRBV11-2 -
TGTGCCAGCAGCTTATTTGGACAGGGTTCCTACAATGAGCAGTTCTTC CASSLFGQGSYNEQFF TRBJ2-1 16 TRBD1 TRBV7-9 -
TGTGCCAGCAGGGATCCGGGACAAAAGAACGAGCAGTTCTTC CASRDPGQKNEQFF TRBJ2-1 14 - TRBV2 -
TGTGCCAGTAGTATCCCGGGACAGGGAGGTTTCGGTGAAAAACTGTTTTTT CASSIPGQGGFGEKLFF TRBJ1-4 17 TRBD1 TRBV19 -
TGCGCCAGCAGCTTAACAGGGGGATTCTACGAGCAGTACTTC CASSLTGGFYEQYF TRBJ2-7 14 TRBD1 TRBV5-1 -
TGTGCCAGCAGCCCCACGGGACAGTACAATGAGCAGTTCTTC CASSPTGQYNEQFF TRBJ2-1 14 TRBD1 TRBV7-2 -
TGTGCCAGTAGCCAGGGACACCAGTACGAGCAGTACTTC CASSQGHQYEQYF TRBJ2-7 13 - TRBV19 -
TGCGCCAGCAGCCAGGGACTAGCCAACACGCAGTATTTT CASSQGLANTQYF TRBJ2-3 13 TRBD2 TRBV4-1 -
TGTGCCAGCAGCTTAGCCCCTGGACAGGGGAGGAATGGCTACACCTTC CASSLAPGQGRNGYTF TRBJ1-2 16 TRBD1 TRBV7-9 -
TGTGCCAGCAGCTTGCCCGTTATAACAGATAGCAATCAGCCCCAGCATTTT CASSLPVITDSNQPQHF TRBJ1-5 17 - TRBV5-6 -
TGTGCCAGCAGTCGGGGTACTGAAGCTTTCTTT CASSRGTEAFF TRBJ1-1 11 - TRBV27 -
TGTGCCAGCAGTTTATCCGGGACTACCTACGAGCAGTACTTC CASSLSGTTYEQYF TRBJ2-7 14 TRBD2 TRBV27 -
TGTGCCAGCAGCCCGATTAGGGCCAGGGCGGCCGGGGAGCTGTTTTTT CASSPIRARAAGELFF TRBJ2-2 16 - TRBV5-6 -
TGTGCCAGTAGTATAGTAGGAACGGGAGAGACCCAGTACTTC CASSIVGTGETQYF TRBJ2-5 14 - TRBV19 few
TGTGCCAGCAGCCAAGGGAGAGGTAGCAATCAGCCCCAGCATTTT CASSQGRGSNQPQHF TRBJ1-5 15 - TRBV4-2 few
TGTGCCAGCAGCTGGAACAGCCCCTACGAGCAGTACTTC CASSWNSPYEQYF TRBJ2-7 13 - TRBV5-4 -
TGTGCCAGCAGCTCAACGCAGGACAGTACCTATGGCTACACCTTC CASSSTQDSTYGYTF TRBJ1-2 15 - TRBV5-4 -
TGTGCCAGCAGCCCGACCAGGACAGGGGAACACCCGGGGGCTTTCTTT CASSPTRTGEHPGAFF TRBJ1-1 16 TRBD1 TRBV5-6 once
TGTGCCAGCAGTTACTCTCGGACAGGGGGAGAGCAGTACTTC CASSYSRTGGEQYF TRBJ2-7 14 TRBD1 TRBV6-5 once
TGTGCCAGCAGCTTCAGGGGATCGGACACTGAAGCTTTCTTT CASSFRGSDTEAFF TRBJ1-1 14 - TRBV9 -
TGTGCCAGCAGTTACTCGACAGCTCTAAACACTGAAGCTTTCTTT CASSYSTALNTEAFF TRBJ1-1 15 - TRBV6-5 -
TGCGCCAGCGGGCACGATAGCGGAGACTACAATGAGCAGTTCTTC CASGHDSGDYNEQFF TRBJ2-1 15 - TRBV4-1 -
TGTGCCAGCAGCGGGCCGATTGGAGGGAGCTACGGCTACACCTTC CASSGPIGGSYGYTF TRBJ1-2 15 - TRBV5-6 -
TGTGCCAGCCAGGGGTCGCCCTATGGCTACACCTTC CASQGSPYGYTF TRBJ1-2 12 - TRBV19 -
TGTGCCAGTAGTACGGGACTAGCGGGGGGCAATGAGCAGTTCTTC CASSTGLAGGNEQFF TRBJ2-1 15 TRBD2 TRBV19 once
TGTGCCAGCAGTCCGACACTGAACACTGAAGCTTTCTTT CASSPTLNTEAFF TRBJ1-1 13 - TRBV6-5 -
TGTGCCACCTCAACCCCGGACAGGGGAGAAGATGAAGCTTTCTTT CATSTPDRGEDEAFF TRBJ1-1 15 TRBD1 TRBV25-1 -
TGTGCCAGCAGCTTGATGGGCTCCCCCTATGGCTACACCTTC CASSLMGSPYGYTF TRBJ1-2 14 - TRBV5-4 -
TGTGCCTGGTCTTGGATAGACAGTTACTCATATGGCTACACCTTC CAWSWIDSYSYGYTF TRBJ1-2 15 - TRBV30 -
TGCGCCAGCAGCCTCACTAGCGTTTATCGGTACTTC CASSLTSVYRYF TRBJ2-7 12 TRBD2 TRBV5-1 -
TGTGCCAGCAGTGAGGACCGGGACAAATACAATGAGCAGTTCTTC CASSEDRDKYNEQFF TRBJ2-1 15 - TRBV6-4 -
TGCGCCAGCAGCCAAGACCGCGGGACCAAAGAGACCCAGTACTTC CASSQDRGTKETQYF TRBJ2-5 15 - TRBV4-1 -
TGTGCCAGCAGCTTCCTAGCGGCAAGTCCAGATACGCAGTATTTT CASSFLAASPDTQYF TRBJ2-3 15 TRBD2 TRBV5-4 -
TGTGCCAGCAGTGAATTTCTGAGCTTAAATTCACCCCTCCACTTT CASSEFLSLNSPLHF TRBJ1-6 15 - TRBV6-1 -
TGTGCCAGCAGCCTGGGGACAACAAACTACGAGCAGTACTTC CASSLGTTNYEQYF TRBJ2-7 14 - TRBV14 -
TGTGCCAGCAGCCAGATGGACGGACTCTACGAGCAGTACTTC CASSQMDGLYEQYF TRBJ2-7 14 - TRBV4-2 -
TGCAGCGTTGAGGCCCGTGGCCATGAGCAGTTCTTC CSVEARGHEQFF TRBJ2-1 12 - TRBV29-1 -
TGTGCCAGCAGCTTAGCTTCCGGGACTAGCGATGAGCAGTTCTTC CASSLASGTSDEQFF TRBJ2-1 15 TRBD2 TRBV7-6 -
TGCGCCAGCAGCCCCAGGGACAGCGCTTACGAGCAGTACTTC CASSPRDSAYEQYF TRBJ2-7 14 TRBD1 TRBV4-3 -
TGTGCCAGCAGCTTGGGGACATTCTCCTCTGGGGCCAACGTCCTGACTTTC CASSLGTFSSGANVLTF TRBJ2-6 17 - TRBV5-4 -
TGTGCCAGCAGTTCCCCGGGACAGCTCGTTGGCTACACCTTC CASSSPGQLVGYTF TRBJ1-2 14 TRBD1 TRBV6-5 -
TGTGCCAGCAGCTGGGACAGCATGAACACTGAAGCTTTCTTT CASSWDSMNTEAFF TRBJ1-1 14 TRBD1 TRBV5-4 -
TGTGCCAGCAGCCAAGAGGGCGGGGGGGAAATCAATGAGCAGTTCTTC CASSQEGGGEINEQFF TRBJ2-1 16 TRBD2 TRBV4-2 many
TGTGCCAGCAGTTTTAAAGGATTAGGGGCCTACGAGCAGTACTTC CASSFKGLGAYEQYF TRBJ2-7 15 - TRBV27 -
TGCAGCGTTGCTAATCGGGGTGACCAGCCCCAGCATTTT CSVANRGDQPQHF TRBJ1-5 13 - TRBV29-1 -
TGTGCCTGGACCTGGGGGGTCACTGAAGCTTTCTTT CAWTWGVTEAFF TRBJ1-1 12 - TRBV30 many